Listed below are T cell receptor beta chains from one sample, sequenced in a study of CD8 T cells in ankylosing spondylitis. One entry per CDR3 protein, called by TCRdb with MiXCR from the 5' RACE reads. The sample contains fewer than 550,000 distinct CDR3 sequences, less than 6% of which appear only once. The sequencing sample was made of blood, either unsorted or a sorted T cell fraction (not recorded which). The receptors originated from a male donor with ankylosing spondylitis. Each CDR3 is given with its conserved first and last residue. The D gene is left open where the match is weak. Where a row states a size, it is once, few, many or the class of an expanded clone; other rows omit it.

abundance: many; j_gene: TRBJ1-2; v_gene: TRBV24-1; len: 14; d_gene: .; CDR3nt: TGTGCCACCAGTGATCCCCGGGACCTCCGCAGCTACACCTTC; CDR3aa: CATSDPRDLRSYTF
abundance: .; j_gene: TRBJ2-7; v_gene: TRBV29-1; len: 14; d_gene: .; CDR3nt: TGCAGCGTTTACGGGACACCGAGCTCCTACGAGCAGTACTTC; CDR3aa: CSVYGTPSSYEQYF
abundance: few; j_gene: TRBJ2-5; v_gene: TRBV28; len: 13; d_gene: .; CDR3nt: TGTGCCAGCAGTGAACCCCCTCCTAGCCCAGGTGACTTC; CDR3aa: CASSEPPPSPGDF
abundance: many; j_gene: TRBJ1-5; v_gene: TRBV5-6; len: 15; d_gene: .; CDR3nt: TGTGCCAGCAGCTTGCGACGGGGTAGCAATCAGCCCCAGCATTTT; CDR3aa: CASSLRRGSNQPQHF
abundance: few; j_gene: TRBJ2-1; v_gene: TRBV7-2; len: 14; d_gene: TRBD2; CDR3nt: TGTGCCAGCAGTCGGGGAGGGAACATGGTGGAGCAGTTCTTC; CDR3aa: CASSRGGNMVEQFF
abundance: .; j_gene: TRBJ2-7; v_gene: TRBV9; len: 15; d_gene: TRBD1; CDR3nt: TGTGCCAGCAGCGTAGAAAGGACAGGGACCTACGAGCAGTACTTC; CDR3aa: CASSVERTGTYEQYF
abundance: many; j_gene: TRBJ1-1; v_gene: TRBV20-1; len: 15; d_gene: .; CDR3nt: TGCAGTGCTAGAGGGTCGGAGGGATACGACACTGAAGCTTTCTTT; CDR3aa: CSARGSEGYDTEAFF
abundance: many; j_gene: TRBJ2-3; v_gene: TRBV12-3/TRBV12-4; len: 15; d_gene: .; CDR3nt: TGTGCCAGCAGCCCGCGAAGGGGGAACGAGGATACGCAGTATTTT; CDR3aa: CASSPRRGNEDTQYF
abundance: many; j_gene: TRBJ2-3; v_gene: TRBV20-1; len: 16; d_gene: .; CDR3nt: TGCAGTGCTAGAGATCCGAGGGGGAGGGTCACAGATACGCAGTATTTT; CDR3aa: CSARDPRGRVTDTQYF
abundance: many; j_gene: TRBJ2-2; v_gene: TRBV15; len: 14; d_gene: .; CDR3nt: TGTGCCACCAGCAGATTAGGGGGTACCGGGGAGCTGTTTTTT; CDR3aa: CATSRLGGTGELFF
abundance: many; j_gene: TRBJ2-3; v_gene: TRBV7-2; len: 13; d_gene: .; CDR3nt: TGTGCCAGCAGCTTCCCGGGGGCAGATACGCAGTATTTT; CDR3aa: CASSFPGADTQYF
abundance: many; j_gene: TRBJ1-6; v_gene: TRBV7-2; len: 15; d_gene: .; CDR3nt: TGTGCCAGCAGCTGGGACACGCCGAAGTTCTCACCCCTCCACTTT; CDR3aa: CASSWDTPKFSPLHF
abundance: .; j_gene: TRBJ2-7; v_gene: TRBV10-3; len: 12; d_gene: TRBD2; CDR3nt: TGTGCCACCATCGGGGGGTCCGGCGAGCAGTACTTC; CDR3aa: CATIGGSGEQYF
abundance: many; j_gene: TRBJ2-2; v_gene: TRBV5-5; len: 14; d_gene: .; CDR3nt: TGTGCCAGCAGCTTAAACACCCTAGTAGGGGAGCTGTTTTTT; CDR3aa: CASSLNTLVGELFF
abundance: .; j_gene: TRBJ2-1; v_gene: TRBV28; len: 11; d_gene: .; CDR3nt: TGTGCCAGCAGAAGAAGCGGAGAGCAGTTCTTC; CDR3aa: CASRRSGEQFF
abundance: many; j_gene: TRBJ2-7; v_gene: TRBV9; len: 14; d_gene: .; CDR3nt: TGTGCCAGCAGCGTAGGCAGGGATGTCTACGAGCAGTACTTC; CDR3aa: CASSVGRDVYEQYF
abundance: many; j_gene: TRBJ2-1; v_gene: TRBV20-1; len: 11; d_gene: .; CDR3nt: TGCAGTGCTAGTGTGTACAATGAGCAGTTCTTC; CDR3aa: CSASVYNEQFF
abundance: many; j_gene: TRBJ1-2; v_gene: TRBV7-2; len: 14; d_gene: .; CDR3nt: TGTGCCAGCAGCCCTGGGGCCTACGGCTATGGCTACACCTTC; CDR3aa: CASSPGAYGYGYTF
abundance: .; j_gene: TRBJ2-7; v_gene: TRBV5-5; len: 14; d_gene: TRBD1; CDR3nt: TGTGCCAGCAGCTTCGGACAGGGGTTTTACGAGCAGTACTTC; CDR3aa: CASSFGQGFYEQYF
abundance: many; j_gene: TRBJ2-3; v_gene: TRBV7-2; len: 17; d_gene: TRBD1; CDR3nt: TGTGCCAGCAGCTTAACCGGACAGGGGGCATGGACAGATACGCAGTATTTT; CDR3aa: CASSLTGQGAWTDTQYF
abundance: many; j_gene: TRBJ1-2; v_gene: TRBV5-1; len: 14; d_gene: TRBD1; CDR3nt: TGCGCCAGCAGCTTGGCCGGGACAGGCTACGGCTACACCTTC; CDR3aa: CASSLAGTGYGYTF
abundance: many; j_gene: TRBJ2-5; v_gene: TRBV5-5; len: 10; d_gene: .; CDR3nt: TGTGCTGCTGGGGGGAAGACCCAGTACTTC; CDR3aa: CAAGGKTQYF
abundance: many; j_gene: TRBJ1-6; v_gene: TRBV5-6; len: 17; d_gene: .; CDR3nt: TGTGCCAGCAGCTTGAATGCCGCAGGAAGGGAGGATTCACCCCTCCACTTT; CDR3aa: CASSLNAAGREDSPLHF
abundance: many; j_gene: TRBJ2-1; v_gene: TRBV7-9; len: 16; d_gene: .; CDR3nt: TGTGCCAGCAGCTTAGGAGCAGCGTTCTCCTACAATGAGCAGTTCTTC; CDR3aa: CASSLGAAFSYNEQFF
abundance: .; j_gene: TRBJ2-2; v_gene: TRBV20-1; len: 15; d_gene: TRBD1; CDR3nt: TGCAGTGCTAGAGATATGGGGCAGGGGGCCGGGGAGCTGTTTTTT; CDR3aa: CSARDMGQGAGELFF
abundance: many; j_gene: TRBJ2-1; v_gene: TRBV6-2/TRBV6-3; len: 14; d_gene: TRBD2; CDR3nt: TGTGCCAGCAATATAGCGGGAGGATCCAATGAGCAGTTCTTC; CDR3aa: CASNIAGGSNEQFF
abundance: many; j_gene: TRBJ1-4; v_gene: TRBV12-3/TRBV12-4; len: 15; d_gene: .; CDR3nt: TGTGCCAGCAGTTCGTACCGGGATCTAGGAGAAAAACTGTTTTTT; CDR3aa: CASSSYRDLGEKLFF
abundance: many; j_gene: TRBJ2-2; v_gene: TRBV5-1; len: 14; d_gene: .; CDR3nt: TGCGCCAGCAGCTTGGACAAAGCTAGCGGGGAGCTGTTTTTT; CDR3aa: CASSLDKASGELFF
abundance: many; j_gene: TRBJ2-1; v_gene: TRBV6-5; len: 12; d_gene: .; CDR3nt: TGTGCCACCTCAAACCGGGGCAATGAGCAGTTCTTC; CDR3aa: CATSNRGNEQFF
abundance: many; j_gene: TRBJ1-5; v_gene: TRBV5-1; len: 16; d_gene: TRBD1; CDR3nt: TGCGCCAGCAGCCCCGGACAGGGACACTCCAATCAGCCCCAGCATTTT; CDR3aa: CASSPGQGHSNQPQHF
abundance: many; j_gene: TRBJ1-1; v_gene: TRBV15; len: 16; d_gene: .; CDR3nt: TGTGCCACCAGCAGAGGTAGCAGGGCTGGGTGGTTGAAAGCTTTCTTT; CDR3aa: CATSRGSRAGWLKAFF
abundance: many; j_gene: TRBJ1-5; v_gene: TRBV7-6; len: 13; d_gene: .; CDR3nt: TGTGCCAGCAGCTTAGCGGTCCACCAGCCCCAGCATTTT; CDR3aa: CASSLAVHQPQHF
abundance: many; j_gene: TRBJ2-3; v_gene: TRBV20-1; len: 13; d_gene: .; CDR3nt: TGCAGTGCTAGCTCTAGCAGCACAGATACGCAGTATTTT; CDR3aa: CSASSSSTDTQYF
abundance: many; j_gene: TRBJ1-6; v_gene: TRBV2; len: 13; d_gene: .; CDR3nt: TGTGCCAGCACCCTCCAGGGGCTTTCACCCCTCCACTTT; CDR3aa: CASTLQGLSPLHF
abundance: many; j_gene: TRBJ1-5; v_gene: TRBV12-3/TRBV12-4; len: 18; d_gene: .; CDR3nt: TGTGCCAGCAGTTTACCCTATTCCTGGACCCGAGGCAATCAGCCCCAGCATTTT; CDR3aa: CASSLPYSWTRGNQPQHF
abundance: many; j_gene: TRBJ1-1; v_gene: TRBV20-1; len: 11; d_gene: .; CDR3nt: TGCAGTGCTAGTACCGCCGCTGAAGCTTTCTTT; CDR3aa: CSASTAAEAFF
abundance: many; j_gene: TRBJ2-3; v_gene: TRBV29-1; len: 14; d_gene: .; CDR3nt: TGCAGCGTACCCGGACAGCTTAGCACAGATACGCAGTATTTT; CDR3aa: CSVPGQLSTDTQYF
abundance: many; j_gene: TRBJ2-7; v_gene: TRBV6-2/TRBV6-3; len: 14; d_gene: .; CDR3nt: TGTGCCAGCATAAGACGGGACGGTTACTACGAGCAGTACTTC; CDR3aa: CASIRRDGYYEQYF
abundance: many; j_gene: TRBJ1-1; v_gene: TRBV5-1; len: 14; d_gene: .; CDR3nt: TGCGCCAGCAGCTTGGATTGGAGACAAAATCAAGCTTTCTTT; CDR3aa: CASSLDWRQNQAFF
abundance: many; j_gene: TRBJ2-7; v_gene: TRBV28; len: 15; d_gene: .; CDR3nt: TGTGCCAGCAGTCTGAGGGATCCTTACTCCTACGAGCAGTACTTC; CDR3aa: CASSLRDPYSYEQYF
abundance: .; j_gene: TRBJ1-2; v_gene: TRBV28; len: 11; d_gene: .; CDR3nt: TGTGCCAGCAGTTTGGTAGGAACCTACACCTTC; CDR3aa: CASSLVGTYTF
abundance: .; j_gene: TRBJ2-2; v_gene: TRBV10-3; len: 17; d_gene: TRBD2; CDR3nt: TGTGCCATCAGTGACTCGACTAGCGGGTGGAACACCGGGGAGCTGTTTTTT; CDR3aa: CAISDSTSGWNTGELFF
abundance: .; j_gene: TRBJ2-1; v_gene: TRBV7-9; len: 13; d_gene: .; CDR3nt: TGTGCCAGCAGCTTTCCCGGGACGGGGAAGGGGTTCTTC; CDR3aa: CASSFPGTGKGFF
abundance: many; j_gene: TRBJ2-1; v_gene: TRBV4-3; len: 17; d_gene: TRBD2; CDR3nt: TGCGCCAGCAAAATGGGTCCGGCGGGAGGTTCCGACAATGAGCAGTTCTTC; CDR3aa: CASKMGPAGGSDNEQFF
abundance: .; j_gene: TRBJ2-7; v_gene: TRBV29-1; len: 13; d_gene: TRBD1; CDR3nt: TGCAGCGTCCCGGGACAGGGGGATTACGAGCAGTACTTC; CDR3aa: CSVPGQGDYEQYF
abundance: many; j_gene: TRBJ2-1; v_gene: TRBV18; len: 12; d_gene: .; CDR3nt: TGTGCCAGCTCACAACTAGGGTATGAGCAGTTCTTC; CDR3aa: CASSQLGYEQFF
abundance: many; j_gene: TRBJ2-5; v_gene: TRBV20-1; len: 15; d_gene: .; CDR3nt: TGCAGTGCTAGAGATTCCCCTATGTACCAAGAGACCCAGTACTTC; CDR3aa: CSARDSPMYQETQYF
abundance: few; j_gene: TRBJ1-3; v_gene: TRBV7-6; len: 16; d_gene: .; CDR3nt: TGTGCCAGCAGCTTAGTCGCCAGCAGCTCTGGAAACACCATATATTTT; CDR3aa: CASSLVASSSGNTIYF
abundance: few; j_gene: TRBJ2-7; v_gene: TRBV20-1; len: 13; d_gene: TRBD1; CDR3nt: TGCAGTGCTCAGGACAGGATTCCCTACGAGCAGTACTTC; CDR3aa: CSAQDRIPYEQYF